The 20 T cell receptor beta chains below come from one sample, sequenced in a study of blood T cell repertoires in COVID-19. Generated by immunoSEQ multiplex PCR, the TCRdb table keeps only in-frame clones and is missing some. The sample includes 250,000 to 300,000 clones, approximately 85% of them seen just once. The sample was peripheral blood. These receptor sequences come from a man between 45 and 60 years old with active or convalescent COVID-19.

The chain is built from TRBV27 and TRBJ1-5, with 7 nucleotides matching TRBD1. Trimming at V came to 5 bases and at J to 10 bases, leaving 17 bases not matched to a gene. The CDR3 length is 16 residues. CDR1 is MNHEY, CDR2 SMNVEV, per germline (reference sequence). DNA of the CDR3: TGTGCCAGCAGTCCGTGGACAGGAGGAGAGGTCGTACCCCAGCATTTT. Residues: CASSPWTGGEVVPQHF.

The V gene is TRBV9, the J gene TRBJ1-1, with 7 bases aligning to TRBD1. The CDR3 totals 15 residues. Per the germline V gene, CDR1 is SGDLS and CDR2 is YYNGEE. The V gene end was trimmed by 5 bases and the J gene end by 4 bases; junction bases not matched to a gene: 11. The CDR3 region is CASRPLNRGTTEAFF. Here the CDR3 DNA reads TGTGCCAGCAGACCATTGAACAGGGGAACCACTGAAGCTTTCTTT.

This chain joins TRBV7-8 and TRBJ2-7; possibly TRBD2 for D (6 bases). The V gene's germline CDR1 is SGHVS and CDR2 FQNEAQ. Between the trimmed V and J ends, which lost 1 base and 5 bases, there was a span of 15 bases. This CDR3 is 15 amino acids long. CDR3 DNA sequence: TGTGCCAGCAGCTTAGGGGCGGGACCTTCGGACGAGCAGTACTTC. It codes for CASSLGAGPSDEQYF.

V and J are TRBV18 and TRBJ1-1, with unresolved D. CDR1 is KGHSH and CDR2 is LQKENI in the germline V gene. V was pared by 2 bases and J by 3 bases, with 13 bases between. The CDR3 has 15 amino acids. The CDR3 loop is CASSPATERDTEAFF. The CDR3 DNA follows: TGTGCCAGCTCACCAGCCACGGAGAGAGACACTGAAGCTTTCTTT.

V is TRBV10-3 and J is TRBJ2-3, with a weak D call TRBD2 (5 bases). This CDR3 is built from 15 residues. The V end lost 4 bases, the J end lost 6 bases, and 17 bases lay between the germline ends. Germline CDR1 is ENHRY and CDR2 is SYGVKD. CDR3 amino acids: CAISVILGFQDTQYF. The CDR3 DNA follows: TGTGCCATCAGTGTCATACTAGGGTTCCAGGATACGCAGTATTTT.

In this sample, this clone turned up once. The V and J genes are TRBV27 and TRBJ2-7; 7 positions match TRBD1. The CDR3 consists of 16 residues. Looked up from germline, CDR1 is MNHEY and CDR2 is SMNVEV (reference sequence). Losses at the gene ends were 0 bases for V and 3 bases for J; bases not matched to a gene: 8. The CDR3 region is CASSLSGTGAGYEQYF. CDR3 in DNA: TGTGCCAGCAGTTTATCGGGAACAGGGGCTGGCTACGAGCAGTACTTC.

CDR3 coding DNA: TGTGCCAGCAGCGTAGGTGTGGGGAGCGGGAGGGCCTTCTACGAGCAGTACTTC. This codes for CASSVGVGSGRAFYEQYF. The chain has TRBV9 and TRBJ2-7, with 10 positions matching TRBD2. Per the germline V gene, CDR1 is SGDLS and CDR2 is YYNGEE. This CDR3 has 18 amino acids. Trimming removed 0 bases from V and 3 bases from J; junction bases left unmatched: 12.

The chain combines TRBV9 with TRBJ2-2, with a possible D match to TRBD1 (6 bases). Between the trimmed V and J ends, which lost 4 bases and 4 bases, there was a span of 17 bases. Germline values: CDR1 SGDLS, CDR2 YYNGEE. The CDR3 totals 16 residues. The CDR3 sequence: CASSRTAGAGTGELFF. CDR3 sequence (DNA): TGTGCCAGCAGCCGGACGGCAGGGGCGGGCACCGGGGAGCTGTTTTTT.

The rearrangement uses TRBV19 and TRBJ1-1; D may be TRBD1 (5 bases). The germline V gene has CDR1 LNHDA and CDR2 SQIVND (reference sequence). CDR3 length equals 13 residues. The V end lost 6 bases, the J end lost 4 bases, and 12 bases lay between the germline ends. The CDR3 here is CASSPRASTEAFF. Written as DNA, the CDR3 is TGTGCCAGTAGCCCCAGGGCGAGCACTGAAGCTTTCTTT.

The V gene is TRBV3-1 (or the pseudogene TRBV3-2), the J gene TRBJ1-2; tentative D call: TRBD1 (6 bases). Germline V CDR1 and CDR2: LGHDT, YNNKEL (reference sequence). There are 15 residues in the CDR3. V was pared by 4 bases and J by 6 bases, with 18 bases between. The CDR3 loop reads CASSLQPGQSNGYTF. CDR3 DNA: TGTGCCAGCAGCCTCCAACCGGGACAAAGCAATGGCTACACCTTC.

The CDR3 DNA reads TGTGCCAGCAGCTTTAGAGCCCATGAGCAGTTCTTC. Amino acid sequence: CASSFRAHEQFF. The J gene is TRBJ2-1, the V gene TRBV7-9; D gene uncertain. The CDR3 loop spans 12 amino acids. V gave up 3 bases and J gave up 8 bases, with 8 bases separating them. Looked up from germline, CDR1 is SEHNR and CDR2 is FQNEAQ (reference sequence).

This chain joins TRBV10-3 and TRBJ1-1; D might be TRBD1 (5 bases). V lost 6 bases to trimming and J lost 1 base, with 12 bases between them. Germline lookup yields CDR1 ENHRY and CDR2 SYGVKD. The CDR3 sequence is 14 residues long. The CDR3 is CAISPSDRNTEAFF. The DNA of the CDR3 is TGTGCCATCAGCCCTTCAGACAGGAACACTGAAGCTTTCTTT.

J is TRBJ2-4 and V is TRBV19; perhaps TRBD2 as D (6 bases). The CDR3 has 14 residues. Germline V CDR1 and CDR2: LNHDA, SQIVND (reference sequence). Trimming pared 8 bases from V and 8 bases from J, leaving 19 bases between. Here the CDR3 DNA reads TGTGCCAGTGCCGGACTTGGGACTCTAGACATTCAGTACTTC. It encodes CASAGLGTLDIQYF.

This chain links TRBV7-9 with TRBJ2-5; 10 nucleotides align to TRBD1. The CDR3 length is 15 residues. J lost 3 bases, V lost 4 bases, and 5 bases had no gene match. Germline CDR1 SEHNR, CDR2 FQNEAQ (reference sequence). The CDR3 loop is CASSYWTGGKETQYF. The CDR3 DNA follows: TGTGCCAGCAGCTACTGGACAGGGGGAAAAGAGACCCAGTACTTC.

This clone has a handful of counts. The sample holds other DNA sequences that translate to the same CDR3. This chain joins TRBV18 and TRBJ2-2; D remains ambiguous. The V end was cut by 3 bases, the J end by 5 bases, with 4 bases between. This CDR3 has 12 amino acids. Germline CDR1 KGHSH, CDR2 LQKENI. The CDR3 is CASSPETGELFF. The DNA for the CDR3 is TGTGCCAGCTCACCCGAGACCGGGGAGCTGTTTTTT.

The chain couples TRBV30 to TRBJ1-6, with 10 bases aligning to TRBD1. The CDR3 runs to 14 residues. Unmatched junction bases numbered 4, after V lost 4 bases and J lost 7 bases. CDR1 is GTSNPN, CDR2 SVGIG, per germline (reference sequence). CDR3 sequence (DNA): TGTGCCTGGAACCGGGACAGGGGAAATTCACCCCTCCACTTT. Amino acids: CAWNRDRGNSPLHF.

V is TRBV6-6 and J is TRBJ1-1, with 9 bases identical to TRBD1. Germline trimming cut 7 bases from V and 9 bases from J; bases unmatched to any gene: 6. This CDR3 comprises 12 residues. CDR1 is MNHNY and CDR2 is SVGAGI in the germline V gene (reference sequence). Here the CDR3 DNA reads TGTGCCAGCACTACGGGACAGGGACAAGCTTTCTTT. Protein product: CASTTGQGQAFF.

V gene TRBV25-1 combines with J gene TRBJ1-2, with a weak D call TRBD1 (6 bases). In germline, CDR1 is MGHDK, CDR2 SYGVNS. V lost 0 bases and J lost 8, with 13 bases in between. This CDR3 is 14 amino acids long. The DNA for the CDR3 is TGTGCCAGCAGTGAATATCGGGGCAGGGGAGGCTACACCTTC. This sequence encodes CASSEYRGRGGYTF.

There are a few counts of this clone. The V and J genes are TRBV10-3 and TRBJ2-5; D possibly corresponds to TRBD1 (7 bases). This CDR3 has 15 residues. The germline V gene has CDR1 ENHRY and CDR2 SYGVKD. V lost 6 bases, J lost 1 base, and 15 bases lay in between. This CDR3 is CAIRGARGAQETQYF. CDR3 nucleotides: TGTGCCATCAGGGGCGCCAGGGGGGCCCAAGAGACCCAGTACTTC.

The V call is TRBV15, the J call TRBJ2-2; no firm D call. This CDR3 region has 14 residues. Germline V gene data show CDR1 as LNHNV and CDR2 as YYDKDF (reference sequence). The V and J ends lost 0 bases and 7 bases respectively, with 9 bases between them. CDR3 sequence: CATSRDLYVGELFF. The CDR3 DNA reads TGTGCCACCAGCAGAGATCTTTATGTCGGGGAGCTGTTTTTT.